The rows below give T cell receptor beta chains drawn from one sample of a study of OX40 agonist ivuxolimab in advanced cancers. Clones were read by immunoSEQ multiplex PCR, and TCRdb kept only the in-frame ones, dropping some. The sample has tens of thousands of clones, roughly 93% seen once. Sequencing was performed on CD4+ or CD8+ T cells sorted from blood, taken in a trial of the OX40 agonist ivuxolimab. The source is an adult with an advanced solid tumor such as melanoma, head and neck, liver or kidney cancer. Both conserved end residues are trimmed from each CDR3. Each record gives: V gene, clone size, J gene, CDR3 protein. Not all rows give a size; the values are once, few, many and, for expanded clones, a class.

v_gene: TRBV29-1; abundance: NA; j_gene: TRBJ1-2; CDR3aa: SVGEGVNYGYT
v_gene: TRBV7-7; abundance: NA; j_gene: TRBJ1-5; CDR3aa: ASSSKMAGCVIQPQH
v_gene: TRBV2; abundance: NA; j_gene: TRBJ2-7; CDR3aa: ASSEGRMSSYEQY
v_gene: TRBV14; abundance: NA; j_gene: TRBJ2-1; CDR3aa: ASSPSGRIQNEQF
v_gene: TRBV11-2; abundance: NA; j_gene: TRBJ2-1; CDR3aa: ASRPTGAVWNEQF
v_gene: TRBV2; abundance: NA; j_gene: TRBJ1-2; CDR3aa: ASTPRTFYGYT
v_gene: TRBV11-3; abundance: NA; j_gene: TRBJ2-1; CDR3aa: ASSPRVAGGEYEQF
v_gene: TRBV23-1; abundance: NA; j_gene: TRBJ1-5; CDR3aa: ASSQAGPGQPQH
v_gene: TRBV6-1; abundance: NA; j_gene: TRBJ1-1; CDR3aa: ASSENLWQTNTEAF
v_gene: TRBV2; abundance: NA; j_gene: TRBJ2-1; CDR3aa: ASSEGLAGTYNEQF
v_gene: TRBV9; abundance: NA; j_gene: TRBJ2-7; CDR3aa: ASSVGLAGNEQY
v_gene: TRBV9; abundance: NA; j_gene: TRBJ2-7; CDR3aa: ASSVAPASYEQY
v_gene: TRBV19; abundance: NA; j_gene: TRBJ2-3; CDR3aa: ASSGRPGDTQY
v_gene: TRBV27; abundance: NA; j_gene: TRBJ2-7; CDR3aa: ASSLSAAYEQY
v_gene: TRBV6-6; abundance: NA; j_gene: TRBJ1-1; CDR3aa: ASSYEGYTEAF
v_gene: TRBV28; abundance: NA; j_gene: TRBJ1-3; CDR3aa: ASSLGRWGNTIY
v_gene: TRBV7-2; abundance: NA; j_gene: TRBJ1-5; CDR3aa: ASSFGQGVSNQPQH
v_gene: TRBV4-3; abundance: NA; j_gene: TRBJ2-5; CDR3aa: ASSQVRSGPETQY
v_gene: TRBV6-6; abundance: NA; j_gene: TRBJ2-1; CDR3aa: ASSYVALDEQF
v_gene: TRBV11-3; abundance: NA; j_gene: TRBJ2-2; CDR3aa: ASSPTSGELF
v_gene: TRBV6-5; abundance: NA; j_gene: TRBJ1-1; CDR3aa: ASSFTGTEAF
v_gene: TRBV11-2; abundance: few; j_gene: TRBJ2-7; CDR3aa: ASSLGRQYEQY
v_gene: TRBV27; abundance: NA; j_gene: TRBJ2-1; CDR3aa: ASSLGGGSYNEQF
v_gene: TRBV27; abundance: NA; j_gene: NA; CDR3aa: ASSSLDRVHAYEQY
v_gene: TRBV7-3; abundance: NA; j_gene: TRBJ1-2; CDR3aa: ASSAPWGIPNGYT
v_gene: TRBV9; abundance: once; j_gene: TRBJ1-6; CDR3aa: ASSVDRNSPLH
v_gene: TRBV19; abundance: NA; j_gene: TRBJ2-1; CDR3aa: ASSIVPSEQF
v_gene: TRBV6-6; abundance: NA; j_gene: TRBJ2-1; CDR3aa: ASTLSLYNEQF
v_gene: TRBV19; abundance: NA; j_gene: TRBJ2-3; CDR3aa: ASSWGGAYTDTQY
v_gene: TRBV9; abundance: NA; j_gene: TRBJ2-3; CDR3aa: ASSVGTGGSTDTQY
v_gene: TRBV14; abundance: once; j_gene: TRBJ2-1; CDR3aa: ASSLSSYNEQF